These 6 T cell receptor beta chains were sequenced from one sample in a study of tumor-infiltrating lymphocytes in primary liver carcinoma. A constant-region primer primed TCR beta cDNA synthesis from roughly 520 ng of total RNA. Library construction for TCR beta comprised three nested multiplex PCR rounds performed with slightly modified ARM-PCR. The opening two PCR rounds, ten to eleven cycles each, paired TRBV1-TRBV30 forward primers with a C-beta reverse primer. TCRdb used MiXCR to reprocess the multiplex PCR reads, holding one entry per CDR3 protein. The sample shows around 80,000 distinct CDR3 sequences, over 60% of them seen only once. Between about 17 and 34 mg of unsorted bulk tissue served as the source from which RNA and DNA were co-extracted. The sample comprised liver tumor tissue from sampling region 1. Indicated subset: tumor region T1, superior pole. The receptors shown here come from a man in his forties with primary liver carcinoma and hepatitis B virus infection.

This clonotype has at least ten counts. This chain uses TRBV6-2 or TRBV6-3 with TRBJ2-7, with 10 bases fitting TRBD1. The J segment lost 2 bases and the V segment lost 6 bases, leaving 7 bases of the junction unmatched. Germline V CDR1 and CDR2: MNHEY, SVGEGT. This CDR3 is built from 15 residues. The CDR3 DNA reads TGTGCCAGCAGACAAGCCGGGACAGGGGCCTACGAGCAGTACTTC. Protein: CASRQAGTGAYEQYF.

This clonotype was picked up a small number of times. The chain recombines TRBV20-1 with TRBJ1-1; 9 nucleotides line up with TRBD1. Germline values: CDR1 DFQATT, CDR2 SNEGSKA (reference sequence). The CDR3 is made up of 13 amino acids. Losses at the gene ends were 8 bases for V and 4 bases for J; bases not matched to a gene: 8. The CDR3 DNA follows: TGCAGTACCCACAGGGGGCGGGCCACTGAAGCTTTCTTT. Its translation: CSTHRGRATEAFF.

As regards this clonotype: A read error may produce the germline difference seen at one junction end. The CDR3 reads CSGGGVARQYF. The CDR3 DNA sequence: TGCAGCGGGGGGGGAGTAGCCAGGCAGTATTTC. This rearrangement joins TRBV29-1 to TRBJ2-7, with 7 nucleotides matching TRBD2. Germline V gene data show CDR1 as SQVTM and CDR2 as ANQGSEA. This CDR3 spans 11 amino acids.

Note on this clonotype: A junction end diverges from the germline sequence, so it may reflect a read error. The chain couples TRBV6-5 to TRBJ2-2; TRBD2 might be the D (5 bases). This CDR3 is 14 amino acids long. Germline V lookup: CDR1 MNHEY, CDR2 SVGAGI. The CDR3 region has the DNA TGTGCCAGCACTTTAACTCCGAACACCGGGGAGCCGTTTTTT. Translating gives CASTLTPNTGEPFF.

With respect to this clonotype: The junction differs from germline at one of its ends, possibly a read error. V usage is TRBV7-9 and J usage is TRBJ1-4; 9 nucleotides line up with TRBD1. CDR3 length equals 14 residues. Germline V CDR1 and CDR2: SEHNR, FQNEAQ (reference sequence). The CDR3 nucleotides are TGTGTCAGCAGCACCGGGACAGGGAGTGAAAAACTGTTTTTT. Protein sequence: CVSSTGTGSEKLFF.

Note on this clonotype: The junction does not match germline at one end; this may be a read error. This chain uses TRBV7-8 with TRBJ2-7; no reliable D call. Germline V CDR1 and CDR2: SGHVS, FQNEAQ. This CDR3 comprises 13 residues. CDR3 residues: CVSSLSRSYEQYF. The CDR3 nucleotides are TGCGTCAGCAGCCTGTCAAGGTCCTACGAGCAGTACTTC.